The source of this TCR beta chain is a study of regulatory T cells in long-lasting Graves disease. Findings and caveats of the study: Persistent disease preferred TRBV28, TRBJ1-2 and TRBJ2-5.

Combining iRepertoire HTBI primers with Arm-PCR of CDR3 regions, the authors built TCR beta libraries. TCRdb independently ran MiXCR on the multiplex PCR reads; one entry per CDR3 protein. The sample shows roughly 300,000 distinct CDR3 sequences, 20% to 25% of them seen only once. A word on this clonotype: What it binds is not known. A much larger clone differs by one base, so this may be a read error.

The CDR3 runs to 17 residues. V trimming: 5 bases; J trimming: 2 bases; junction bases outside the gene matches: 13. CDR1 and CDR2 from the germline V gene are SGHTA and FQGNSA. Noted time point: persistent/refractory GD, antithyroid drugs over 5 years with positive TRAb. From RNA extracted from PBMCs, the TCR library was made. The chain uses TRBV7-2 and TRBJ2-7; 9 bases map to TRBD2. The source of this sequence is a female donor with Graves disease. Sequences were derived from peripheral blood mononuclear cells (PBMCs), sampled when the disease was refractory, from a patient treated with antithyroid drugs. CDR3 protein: CASSPRGPSGRTYEQYF. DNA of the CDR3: TGTGCCAGCAGCCCCCGCGGGCCGAGCGGGAGGACCTACGAGCAGTACTTC.